This T cell receptor beta chain was identified during a study of identical twins. The CDR3 is 14 residues long. In germline, CDR1 is SGHVS, CDR2 FNYEAQ. With 2 bases removed from V and 5 bases from J, the gap between germline ends came to 13 bases. With respect to this clonotype: What it binds is not known.

A universal primer site was added by template switching, and unique molecular identifiers were carried by the cDNA. TCRdb re-called the 5' RACE reads through MiXCR, storing one row per CDR3 protein. The sample consists of around 680,000 distinct CDR3 sequences, 8.6% of them appearing once. General observations from the study: Abundant beta clonotypes from cord blood bore fewer insertions; memory repertoires lacked this pattern.

This sample was shared with a second study, whose subject was yellow fever vaccine responses in identical twins.

Source material: PBMCs. The clonotype originates from a woman under 30 in good health. This sequence joins TRBV7-6 and TRBJ2-7; D unclear. This CDR3 reads CASSLPSFGNEQYF. CDR3 coding DNA: TGTGCCAGCAGCTTACCCTCCTTTGGGAACGAGCAGTACTTC.